The 24 T cell receptor beta chains in this list originate from one sample, sequenced in a study of T cell responses to AZD1222 COVID-19 vaccine. Assay used: immunoSEQ multiplex PCR; TCRdb lists only in-frame clones, some missing. The sample has about 99,000 clones; 75% to 90% are singletons. Here the sequenced sample was peripheral blood, taken on day 0 of AZD1222 vaccination. These receptors all stem from an adult in good health.

The chain recombines TRBV7-8 with TRBJ1-1, with D possibly TRBD1 on 5 matching bases. Trimming took off 5 bases at V and 0 bases at J, with 10 bases between the two ends. This CDR3 is built from 14 residues. CDR1 and CDR2 from the germline V gene are SGHVS and FQNEAQ. This chain's CDR3 is CASSPGTVNTEAFF. In DNA form, the CDR3 reads TGTGCCAGCAGCCCGGGGACGGTGAACACTGAAGCTTTCTTT.

This rearrangement joins TRBV27 to TRBJ1-2; D possibly corresponds to TRBD1 (6 bases). The CDR3 spans 14 residues. Germline loops: CDR1 MNHEY, CDR2 SMNVEV (reference sequence). V shed 4 bases and J shed 4 bases, with 13 bases lying between them. CDR3 coding DNA: TGTGCCAGCAGTTACAAAGACAGGTTCTATGGCTACACCTTC. This encodes CASSYKDRFYGYTF.

The V call is TRBV4-1, the J call TRBJ2-7; 7 bases match TRBD1. The CDR3 has 16 residues. The V gene end was trimmed by 0 bases and the J gene end by 2 bases; junction bases not matched to a gene: 7. CDR1 is MGHRA and CDR2 is YSYEKL in the germline V gene. The CDR3 coding sequence is TGCGCCAGCAGCCAAGAATTAGGGGGCCGTACCTACGAGCAGTACTTC. Its protein is CASSQELGGRTYEQYF.

V usage is TRBV29-1 and J usage is TRBJ2-5; D perhaps matches TRBD2 (6 bases). Trimming removed 8 bases at V and 5 bases at J, with 15 bases between. Germline CDR1 SQVTM, CDR2 ANQGSEA. The CDR3 totals 12 residues. The CDR3 here is CSPWGVGETQYF. In nucleotides, the CDR3 is TGCAGCCCCTGGGGGGTCGGCGAGACCCAGTACTTC.

The gene calls are TRBV9 and TRBJ2-7; 7 positions match TRBD2. Trimming removed 3 bases from V and 2 bases from J; junction bases left unmatched: 5. Per the germline V gene, CDR1 is SGDLS and CDR2 is YYNGEE. The CDR3 loop spans 14 amino acids. CDR3 sequence reads: CASSAGTTPYEQYF. CDR3 in DNA: TGTGCCAGCAGCGCCGGGACTACTCCCTACGAGCAGTACTTC.

The table lists this clone with many counts. The chain has TRBV5-5 and TRBJ1-6; tentative D call: TRBD1 (6 bases). V shed 0 bases and J shed 7 bases, with 8 bases lying between them. The CDR3 has 14 residues. From germline, CDR1 is SGHKS and CDR2 YYEKEE (reference sequence). The CDR3 nucleotides read TGTGCCAGCAGCTTGGGACAGGAAAATTCACCCCTCCACTTT. This translates into CASSLGQENSPLHF.

The chain joins TRBV6-2 or TRBV6-3 to TRBJ2-7, with 13 nucleotides matching TRBD2. Germline assignment: CDR1 MNHEY and CDR2 SVGEGT. J gave up 7 bases and V 4 bases, and 13 bases lay outside the gene matches. The CDR3 extends over 17 amino acids. The CDR3 DNA is TGTGCCAGCAGTTCCCAAAAACTAGCGGGAGGGCCTGCGGAGCAGTACTTC. As protein: CASSSQKLAGGPAEQYF.

The V and J genes are TRBV10-3 and TRBJ2-1, with unresolved D. CDR3 length: 16 residues. The V gene's germline CDR1 is ENHRY and CDR2 SYGVKD. V shed 3 bases and J shed 9 bases, with 21 bases lying between them. The CDR3 region has the DNA TGTGCCATCAGTGATGAACGTTCCGGGCTATTGGGTGAGCAGTTCTTC. Encoded protein: CAISDERSGLLGEQFF.

This clone turned up a few times. The rearrangement uses TRBV30 and TRBJ1-4; D not resolved. The CDR3 length is 12 residues. Trimming left V 7 bases short and J 8 bases short, with 14 bases between. CDR1 GTSNPN and CDR2 SVGIG come from the germline V gene (reference sequence). The CDR3 DNA reads as TGTGCCTTCAGTGTGTTGGCGGAAAAACTGTTTTTT. This sequence encodes CAFSVLAEKLFF.

The table lists this clone with a count of one. The V call is TRBV7-2, the J call TRBJ2-2; the match to TRBD2 covers 8 bases. CDR1 is SGHTA, CDR2 FQGNSA, per germline. V lost 1 base, J lost 6 bases, and 7 bases stayed unmatched. CDR3 length: 16 amino acids. The CDR3 DNA reads as TGTGCCAGCAGCTTAGATGGCGGGGGGTCGTCCGGGGAGCTGTTTTTT. Amino acid sequence: CASSLDGGGSSGELFF.

This chain joins TRBV6-5 and TRBJ2-7; TRBD1 might be the D (6 bases). This CDR3 is 14 amino acids long. In germline, CDR1 is MNHEY, CDR2 SVGAGI. Trimming shortened V by 6 bases and J by 2 bases, and 14 bases separated the two germline ends. The CDR3, as DNA: TGTGCCAGCAGCATCCGGGACAAGGCCTACGAGCAGTACTTC. Translated, it gives CASSIRDKAYEQYF.

The chain couples TRBV6-5 to TRBJ2-3; D may be TRBD2 (6 bases). CDR1 MNHEY and CDR2 SVGAGI come from the germline V gene. Trimming stripped 2 bases from V and 4 bases from J, with 7 bases between. There are 13 residues in the CDR3. The CDR3 loop reads CASSYGGSDTQYF. The CDR3, as DNA: TGTGCCAGCAGTTACGGAGGGTCAGATACGCAGTATTTT.

This chain uses TRBV30 with TRBJ1-5, with TRBD1 identical over 9 bases. Germline CDR1 GTSNPN, CDR2 SVGIG (reference sequence). V was clipped by 0 bases and J by 4 bases; unmatched bases: 4. The CDR3 is made up of 15 amino acids. CDR3 nucleotides: TGTGCCTGGAGTGTCTCGACAGGGGGAAATCAGCCCCAGCATTTT. Translated: CAWSVSTGGNQPQHF.

J is TRBJ2-3 and V is TRBV18; TRBD2 might be the D (5 bases). CDR1 is KGHSH and CDR2 is LQKENI in the germline V gene. The CDR3 spans 13 residues. The V end lost 3 bases, the J end lost 6 bases, and 10 bases lay between the germline ends. DNA for the CDR3: TGTGCCAGCTCACCTGACCCGGGGGATACGCAGTATTTT. Amino acid sequence: CASSPDPGDTQYF.

The rearrangement joins TRBV6-2 or TRBV6-3 to TRBJ2-2; D unresolved. V was clipped by 0 bases and J by 7 bases, with 3 bases between them. This CDR3 has 12 amino acids. Germline V CDR1 and CDR2: MNHEY, SVGEGT. DNA for the CDR3: TGTGCCAGCAGTTACTCGGTCGGGGAGCTGTTTTTT. Protein sequence: CASSYSVGELFF.

The chain recombines TRBV27 with TRBJ1-5, with a tentative D call TRBD1 (6 bases). V was pared by 3 bases and J by 1 base, with 13 bases between. The CDR3 runs to 16 residues. Per germline, CDR1 MNHEY and CDR2 SMNVEV (reference sequence). Here the CDR3 DNA reads TGTGCCAGCAGTTTGTCGCGTCAGGGGAGCAATCAGCCCCAGCATTTT. Protein sequence: CASSLSRQGSNQPQHF.

The CDR3 here is CASKGGQTEAFF. The DNA of the CDR3 is TGTGCCAGTAAAGGCGGGCAAACTGAAGCTTTCTTT. The V and J genes are TRBV19 and TRBJ1-1; no clear D. The CDR3 runs to 12 residues. The V and J ends lost 7 bases and 5 bases respectively, with 11 bases between them. Germline V gene sequence: CDR1 LNHDA, CDR2 SQIVND (reference sequence).

The rearrangement uses TRBV4-3 and TRBJ2-5; 12 nucleotides align to TRBD2. V lost 1 base and J lost 0; bases outside the gene matches: 0. Germline CDR1 and CDR2: LGHNA and YSLEER. CDR3 size: 16 residues. The CDR3 DNA is TGCGCCAGCAGCCAAGGGACTAGCGGGAACCAAGAGACCCAGTACTTC. It codes for CASSQGTSGNQETQYF.

The V gene is TRBV3-1 (or the pseudogene TRBV3-2), the J gene TRBJ2-7; no clear D gene. CDR1 is LGHDT and CDR2 is YNNKEL in the germline V gene (reference sequence). Trimming removed 8 bases from V and 1 base from J, with 6 bases in between. This CDR3 region has 11 residues. For the CDR3, the DNA is TGTGCCAGCGGCGAGTCCTACGAGCAGTACTTC. Its translation: CASGESYEQYF.

The rearrangement uses TRBV7-2 and TRBJ2-3; 14 bases are shared with TRBD2. Germline V gene lookup returns CDR1 SGHTA and CDR2 FQGNSA. CDR3 length equals 16 residues. Germline trimming cut 4 bases from V and 1 base from J; bases unmatched to any gene: 1. CDR3: CASSWTSGGRTDTQYF. CDR3 in DNA: TGTGCCAGCAGCTGGACTAGCGGGGGGCGCACAGATACGCAGTATTTT.

J is TRBJ1-1 and V is TRBV4-1; the D is unclear. Trimming cost V 3 bases and J 6 bases, with 20 bases left between them. The CDR3 is 16 residues long. Germline V lookup: CDR1 MGHRA, CDR2 YSYEKL. The CDR3: CASSHPPRAVVSEAFF. CDR3 bases: TGCGCCAGCAGCCACCCCCCCAGAGCCGTTGTTTCTGAAGCTTTCTTT.

V and J are TRBV3-1 (or the pseudogene TRBV3-2) and TRBJ1-1; TRBD1 matches at 7 bases. The CDR3 is made up of 13 amino acids. V lost 10 bases and J lost 4; bases outside the gene matches: 9. The germline V gene has CDR1 LGHDT and CDR2 YNNKEL (reference sequence). In nucleotides, the CDR3 is TGTGCCACTTTCGAGCAGGGGGGCACTGAAGCTTTCTTT. Translated, it gives CATFEQGGTEAFF.

The chain couples TRBV7-9 to TRBJ1-1; weak D call: TRBD1 (5 bases). The length of the CDR3 is 13 residues. Trimming shortened V by 6 bases and J by 5 bases, and 13 bases separated the two germline ends. Germline lookup yields CDR1 SEHNR and CDR2 FQNEAQ (reference sequence). CDR3 sequence reads: CASRPGILTEAFF. The CDR3 DNA reads as TGTGCCAGCAGGCCAGGGATATTGACTGAAGCTTTCTTT.

The chain uses TRBV11-2 and TRBJ2-7; the match to TRBD1 covers 8 bases. Trimming took 4 bases from V and 0 from J; bases not matched to a gene: 5. The germline V gene encodes CDR1 SGHAT and CDR2 FQNNGV. There are 15 residues in the CDR3. The CDR3 is CASSSGQVTSYEQYF. CDR3 DNA: TGTGCCAGCAGCTCGGGACAGGTGACCTCCTACGAGCAGTACTTC.